The 13 T cell receptor beta chains below all came from one sample that was sequenced in a study of T cell responses to AZD1222 COVID-19 vaccine. Profiling relied on immunoSEQ multiplex PCR, and the TCRdb table lists in-frame clones only, not all of them. This sample carries 150,000 to 190,000 clones, over 80% of them seen once, and the ten largest clones take just over 9%. The source material was peripheral blood, sampled 28 days after the second AZD1222 dose. The receptors here all came from an adult who received the AZD1222 COVID-19 vaccine.

The gene calls are TRBV18 and TRBJ1-2; D gene unclear. Germline CDR1 is KGHSH and CDR2 is LQKENI. V was shortened by 2 bases and J by 0 bases, with 4 bases between the two germline ends. The CDR3 covers 13 residues. The CDR3 DNA follows: TGTGCCAGCTCACCAGGACCTAACTATGGCTACACCTTC. It specifies CASSPGPNYGYTF.

This chain joins TRBV12-5 and TRBJ1-1; TRBD1 might be the D (6 bases). The CDR3 contains 14 residues. V lost 6 bases and J lost 7, with 18 bases in between. The germline V gene encodes CDR1 LGHNT and CDR2 FRNRAP. The CDR3: CASGFGGAWDEAFF. Here the CDR3 DNA reads TGTGCTAGTGGCTTTGGGGGGGCTTGGGATGAAGCTTTCTTT.

The chain recombines TRBV28 with TRBJ2-6, with D possibly being TRBD1 (5 bases). Trimming cost V 6 bases and J 1 base, with 10 bases left between them. CDR3 length equals 15 residues. Germline CDR1 reads MDHEN; CDR2 reads SYDVKM. For the CDR3, the DNA is TGTGCCAGCAGCGCTGGGGCTTCTGGGGCCAACGTCCTGACTTTC. Protein: CASSAGASGANVLTF.

The V and J genes are TRBV28 and TRBJ1-2; weak D call: TRBD1 (6 bases). CDR1 is MDHEN, CDR2 SYDVKM, per germline. V dropped 4 bases and J dropped 2 bases, with 11 bases sitting between them. The CDR3 loop spans 14 amino acids. The CDR3 reads CASSSADRNYGYTF. The CDR3 DNA reads as TGTGCCAGCAGTTCAGCGGACAGAAACTATGGCTACACCTTC.

This chain uses TRBV18 with TRBJ2-1, with D perhaps matching TRBD1 (6 bases). With 5 bases removed from V and 5 bases from J, the gap between germline ends came to 10 bases. Per the germline V gene, CDR1 is KGHSH and CDR2 is LQKENI. The CDR3 runs to 13 residues. CDR3 sequence: CASSNYRDNEQFF. CDR3 nucleotide sequence: TGTGCCAGCTCAAATTACAGGGACAATGAGCAGTTCTTC.

Only one count was recorded for this clone. The chain employs TRBV30 and TRBJ2-5, with D possibly being TRBD2 (6 bases). V dropped 0 bases and J dropped 5 bases, with 13 bases sitting between them. Germline V CDR1 and CDR2: GTSNPN, SVGIG (reference sequence). The CDR3 contains 14 residues. CDR3 nucleotides: TGTGCCTGGAGTGTATTTAGCGGTGGGGAGACCCAGTACTTC. Amino acid sequence: CAWSVFSGGETQYF. Supplemented by reference TRBV30 and TRBJ2-5, the full variable domain reads SQTIHQWPATLVQPVGSPLSLECTVEGTSNPNLYWYRQAAGRGLQLLFYSVGIGQISSEVPQNLSASRPQDRQFILSSKKLLLSDSGFYLCAWSVFSGGETQYFGPGTRLLVL.

In this sample, this clone turned up once. The rearrangement uses TRBV6-6 and TRBJ2-7; D remains ambiguous. The CDR3 is 11 amino acids. V was pared by 6 bases and J by 4 bases, with 7 bases between. CDR1 is MNHNY and CDR2 is SVGAGI in the germline V gene (reference sequence). Here the CDR3 reads CASSLMYEQYF. Here the CDR3 DNA reads TGTGCCAGCAGCTTGATGTACGAGCAGTACTTC.

This clone was counted many times. The V call is TRBV4-1, the J call TRBJ1-2; weak D call: TRBD1 (6 bases). This CDR3 comprises 21 residues. Per germline, CDR1 MGHRA and CDR2 YSYEKL. V lost 4 bases and J lost 4, with 34 bases in between. The CDR3 sequence is CASSPLMGPDSTSRGGYGYTF. CDR3 in DNA: TGCGCCAGCAGCCCCTTAATGGGTCCGGACAGCACTTCCCGGGGTGGCTATGGCTACACCTTC.

V usage is TRBV7-2 and J usage is TRBJ2-7; D possibly corresponds to TRBD2 (6 bases). Between the trimmed V and J ends, which lost 5 bases and 2 bases, there was a span of 19 bases. CDR1 is SGHTA and CDR2 is FQGNSA in the germline V gene. The CDR3 is 16 residues long. In nucleotides, the CDR3 is TGTGCCAGCAGCCCAAGGGCGGGAATGCGAACCTACGAGCAGTACTTC. It specifies CASSPRAGMRTYEQYF.

The chain carries TRBV18 and TRBJ1-4; 8 bases fit TRBD1. V lost 2 bases, J lost 4 bases, and 3 bases stayed unmatched. CDR1 and CDR2 from the germline V gene are KGHSH and LQKENI. The CDR3 runs 15 residues. DNA of the CDR3: TGTGCCAGCTCACCAGGCGGACAGGGTAATGAAAAACTGTTTTTT. This sequence encodes CASSPGGQGNEKLFF.

This chain uses TRBV6-5 with TRBJ2-1; perhaps D is TRBD1 or TRBD2 (5 bases each). V was trimmed by 9 bases and J by 9 bases, leaving 15 bases between them. This CDR3 is built from 12 residues. Germline CDR1 is MNHEY and CDR2 is SVGAGI. CDR3 amino acids: CASSGTVGEQFF. The CDR3 bases are TGTGCCAGTTCCGGGACCGTCGGTGAGCAGTTCTTC.

The chain has TRBV29-1 and TRBJ2-4; possibly TRBD1 for D (5 bases). CDR3 length equals 16 residues. V lost 4 bases and J 0 bases, leaving 16 bases between the germline ends. The V gene's germline CDR1 is SQVTM and CDR2 ANQGSEA. The CDR3 loop is CSVVREVPLAKNIQYF. The CDR3 DNA is TGCAGCGTTGTCAGGGAAGTTCCTTTAGCCAAAAACATTCAGTACTTC.

The J gene is TRBJ2-3, the V gene TRBV2; no clear D. The CDR3 is made up of 16 amino acids. Germline V gives CDR1 SNHLY, CDR2 FYNNEI. Trimming removed 7 bases at V and 0 bases at J, with 17 bases between. CDR3 amino acids: CASIFRRPSSTDTQYF. In nucleotides, the CDR3 is TGTGCCAGCATTTTCAGGCGGCCCTCTAGCACAGATACGCAGTATTTT.